The T cell receptor beta chain under discussion was sequenced for a study of cytomegalovirus exposure and HLA in healthy donors. Study information: An early data release held approximately 85 million unique TCRs from HLA-typed donors.

Study-level results: According to the study, 160 or so TCR beta chains were cytomegalovirus-associated. Per published reports, the classifier diagnosed cytomegalovirus status with high specificity and sensitivity.

All the people who gave samples were healthy bone marrow donors. Germline V gene lookup returns CDR1 LNHDA and CDR2 SQIVND (reference sequence). V lost 6 bases and J lost 7, with 18 bases in between. CDR3 length: 14 amino acids. This clone was seen a single time. The antigen is undetermined. Both 60 Vbeta primers and 13 Jbeta primers went into the PCR. Sequenced by immunoSEQ multiplex PCR; TCRdb stores in-frame clones only, minus some. The data contain roughly 130,000 clones, around 79% of them singletons. The source material was PBMCs. This sequence was found in a woman aged 35 to 49 in good health and CMV-seropositive. The V call is TRBV19, the J call TRBJ1-1, with unresolved D. CDR3 residues: CASSPGQVTSEAFF. CDR3 bases: TGTGCCAGTAGCCCCGGGCAGGTCACTAGTGAAGCTTTCTTT.